This T cell receptor (beta chain) was captured by sequencing in a study of shared clonotypes between healthy human individuals. With regard to this clone: Its matching antigen is unknown.

Findings and caveats of the study: Read depth was anticipated to influence clonotype sharing among donors.

Deletions cut 6 bases from V and 3 bases from J, with 5 bases between. The CDR3 sequence is 11 residues long. Germline values: CDR1 MNHEY, CDR2 SVGAGI. The assay was immunoSEQ multiplex PCR, and TCRdb's table has in-frame clones only and misses some. The sample carries 2 million to 3 million clones, 90% to 95% recorded once. The chain has TRBV6-5 and TRBJ1-1; D is perhaps TRBD1 (5 bases). The sequencing input was naive CD4+ T cells from PBMCs. Subset of the sample: CD45RA+ positively selected. The clonotype originates from a man between 18 and 35 years old in good health. Some clones in this sample may be carry-over from other donors' samples. CDR3 region: CASRGDTEAFF. The CDR3, as DNA: TGTGCCAGCAGGGGGGACACTGAAGCTTTCTTT.